A single sample is the source of the 14 T cell receptor beta chains below, sequenced in a study of CXCR3-negative and CXCR3-positive naive CD8 T cells. Study-level results: In CXCR3-positive naive cells, the TRB CDR3s were more hydrophobic than in CXCR3-negative naive cells.

The TRB libraries of cDNA were built by UMI-labeled 5' RACE. One entry per CDR3 protein, without DNA, is what TCRdb gives after re-calling the 5' RACE reads. The sample holds tens of thousands of distinct CDR3 sequences. Their recognized antigens are unknown. Sequencing used naive CXCR3+ CD8+ T cells from blood. The subset is: CD45RO-CCR7+CD27+CD95- naive CD8+ T cells expressing CXCR3 (TNR3+). These receptors were taken from a human donor in good health. Some clones in this sample may be carry-over from other donors' samples.

V gene TRBV7-2 combines with J gene TRBJ2-1; TCRdb reports TRBD1, a call that lacks DNA to check it against. In germline, CDR1 is SGHTA, CDR2 FQGNSA. This CDR3 has 17 residues. The CDR3 sequence is CASSLLGRTGGVNEQFF.

This chain links TRBV6-2 or TRBV6-3 with TRBJ2-7; the D call of TRBD2 rests on TCRdb alone, since no DNA is present to check it. The CDR3 extends over 16 amino acids. The germline CDR1 and CDR2 sequences are MNHEY and SVGEGT. CDR3 sequence reads: CASSLPRGEGLGEQYF.

This chain links TRBV28 with TRBJ1-5; TCRdb calls TRBD1, which cannot be checked without DNA. The length of the CDR3 is 17 residues. Germline V CDR1 and CDR2: MDHEN, SYDVKM. CDR3 protein: CASLPLPTTGYNQPQHF.

V gene TRBV13 combines with J gene TRBJ2-3. Germline CDR1 is PRHDT and CDR2 is FYEKMQ (reference sequence). The CDR3 spans 15 residues. Here the CDR3 reads CASSSKGWSTDTQYF.

The genes are TRBV28 and TRBJ2-6. Germline V gives CDR1 MDHEN, CDR2 SYDVKM. The length of the CDR3 is 17 residues. This chain's CDR3 is CASSLELSTSGANVLTF.

The chain recombines TRBV20-1 with TRBJ2-7; TCRdb gives TRBD1 as the D gene, but with no DNA this cannot be confirmed. The CDR3 has 14 residues. Germline V gene data show CDR1 as DFQATT and CDR2 as SNEGSKA (reference sequence). The CDR3 protein is CSARERQGIYEQYF.

This chain uses TRBV5-1 with TRBJ1-2; TCRdb gives TRBD1 as the D gene, but with no DNA this cannot be confirmed. Germline CDR1 reads SGHRS; CDR2 reads YFSETQ. The CDR3 has 13 residues. The CDR3 sequence is CASAQDANYGYTF.

V is TRBV6-6 and J is TRBJ2-1; as DNA is missing, the TRBD1 call by TCRdb cannot be tested. The CDR3 is 15 amino acids. The germline V gene encodes CDR1 MNHNY and CDR2 SVGAGI (reference sequence). The chain's CDR3 is CASSTRTGGENEQFF.

The rearrangement joins TRBV7-6 to TRBJ2-1. CDR1 is SGHVS and CDR2 is FNYEAQ in the germline V gene. This CDR3 comprises 14 residues. Here the CDR3 reads CASSLAGERGEQFF.

This chain joins TRBV29-1 and TRBJ2-1; the D call of TRBD2 rests on TCRdb alone, since no DNA is present to check it. This CDR3 is 18 amino acids long. The germline V gene has CDR1 SQVTM and CDR2 ANQGSEA. The CDR3 protein is CSVEDALAGGPLYNEQFF.

The genes are TRBV9 and TRBJ1-1; absent DNA, TCRdb's TRBD1 call cannot be checked. The CDR3 is 15 residues long. Germline lookup yields CDR1 SGDLS and CDR2 YYNGEE. CDR3: CASSWTGTGDTEAFF.

This chain joins TRBV28 and TRBJ2-2; TCRdb's D call of TRBD2 is untestable without DNA. Germline loops: CDR1 MDHEN, CDR2 SYDVKM. This CDR3 has 17 amino acids. CDR3 loop: CASSTLKGGSSPGELFF.

The V and J genes are TRBV12-3 or TRBV12-4 and TRBJ1-1; checking the TCRdb D call of TRBD1 is not possible without DNA. The CDR3 totals 12 residues. The CDR3 region is CASSPGSSEAFF.

The chain is built from TRBV6-2 or TRBV6-3 and TRBJ2-1. CDR1 MNHEY and CDR2 SVGEGT come from the germline V gene. CDR3 size: 17 residues. The CDR3 region is CASSYSLEIESYNEQLF.